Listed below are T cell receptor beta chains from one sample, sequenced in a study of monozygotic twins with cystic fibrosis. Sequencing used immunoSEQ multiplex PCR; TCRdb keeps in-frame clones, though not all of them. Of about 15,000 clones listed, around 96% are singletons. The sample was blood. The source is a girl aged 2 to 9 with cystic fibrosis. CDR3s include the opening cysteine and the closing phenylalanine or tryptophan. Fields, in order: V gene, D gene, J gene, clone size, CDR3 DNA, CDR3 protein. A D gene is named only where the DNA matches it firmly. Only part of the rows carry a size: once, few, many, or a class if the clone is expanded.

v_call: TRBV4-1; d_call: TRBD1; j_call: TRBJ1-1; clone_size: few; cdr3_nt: TGCGCCAGCAGCCAAAGGGGACAGGGGAACACTGAAGCTTTCTTT; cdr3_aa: CASSQRGQGNTEAFF
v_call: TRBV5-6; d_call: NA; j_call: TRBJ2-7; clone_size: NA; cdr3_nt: TGTGCCAGCAGCCTTGGGGGATCACGCTACGAGCAGTACTTC; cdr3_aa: CASSLGGSRYEQYF
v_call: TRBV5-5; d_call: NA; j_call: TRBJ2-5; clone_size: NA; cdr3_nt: TGTGCCAGCAGCTTGGACCCAGGAGACCAAGAGACCCAGTACTTC; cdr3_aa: CASSLDPGDQETQYF
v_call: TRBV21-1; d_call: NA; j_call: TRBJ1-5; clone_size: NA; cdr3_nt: TGTGCCAGCAGCGATGAGAGCGGGACCCCTTCTGTTTCGAATCAGCCCCAGCATTTT; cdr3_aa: CASSDESGTPSVSNQPQHF
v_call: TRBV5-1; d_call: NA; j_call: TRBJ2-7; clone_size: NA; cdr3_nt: TGCGCCAGCGCCCCAGACAGCTTTCTCTACGAGCAGTACTTC; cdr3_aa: CASAPDSFLYEQYF
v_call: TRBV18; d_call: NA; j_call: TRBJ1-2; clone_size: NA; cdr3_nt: TGTGCCAGCTCACGCACAACTCAGCTGAATAACTATGGCTACACCTTC; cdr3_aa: CASSRTTQLNNYGYTF
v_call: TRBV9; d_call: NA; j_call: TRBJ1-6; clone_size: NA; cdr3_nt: TGTGCCAGCAGCGTAGACGGTAGAGATAATTCACCCCTCCACTTT; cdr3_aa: CASSVDGRDNSPLHF
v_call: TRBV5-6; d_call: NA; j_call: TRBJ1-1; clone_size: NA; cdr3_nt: TGTGCCAGCAGCATCCGGGACCCCAGAAGGAACACTGAAGCTTTCTTT; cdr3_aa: CASSIRDPRRNTEAFF
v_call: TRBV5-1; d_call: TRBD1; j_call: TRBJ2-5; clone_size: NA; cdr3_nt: TGCGCCAGCAGCTTGGCAGGGACAGGACAAGAGACCCAGTACTTC; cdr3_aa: CASSLAGTGQETQYF
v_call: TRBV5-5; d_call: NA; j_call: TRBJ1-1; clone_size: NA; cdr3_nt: TGTGCCAGCAGCTTGTATGGCCAGAACACTGAAGCTTTCTTT; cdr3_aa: CASSLYGQNTEAFF
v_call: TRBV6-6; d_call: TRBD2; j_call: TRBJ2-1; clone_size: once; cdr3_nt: TGTGCCAGCAGTTTAGCGGGGGGGCCTAGAAATGAGCAGTTCTTC; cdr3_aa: CASSLAGGPRNEQFF
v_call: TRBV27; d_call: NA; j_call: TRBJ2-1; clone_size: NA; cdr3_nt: TGTGCCAGCAGTTTTTCCCAGGGCTCCTACAATGAGCAGTTCTTC; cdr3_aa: CASSFSQGSYNEQFF
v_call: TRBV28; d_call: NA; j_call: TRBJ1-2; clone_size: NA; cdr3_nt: TGTGCCAGCAGTTTATCGGGGTACGGCTACACCTTC; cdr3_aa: CASSLSGYGYTF
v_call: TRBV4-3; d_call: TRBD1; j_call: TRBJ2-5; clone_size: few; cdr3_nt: TGCGCCAGCAGCCAATTGGGCCAGGGGGCAGAGACCCAGTACTTC; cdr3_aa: CASSQLGQGAETQYF
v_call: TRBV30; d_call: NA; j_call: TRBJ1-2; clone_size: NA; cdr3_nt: TGTGCCTGGATTAGGACAACTGGCTACACCTTC; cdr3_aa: CAWIRTTGYTF
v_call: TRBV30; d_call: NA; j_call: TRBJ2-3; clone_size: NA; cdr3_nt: TGTGCCTGGGGCCTATGGGGGGGCGACACAGATACGCAGTATTTT; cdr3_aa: CAWGLWGGDTDTQYF
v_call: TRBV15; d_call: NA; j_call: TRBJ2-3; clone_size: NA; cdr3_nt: TGTGCCACCAGCAGGTCAGATACGCAGTATTTT; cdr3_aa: CATSRSDTQYF
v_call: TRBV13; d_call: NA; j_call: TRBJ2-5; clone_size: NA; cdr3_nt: TGTGCCAGCAGCTCACGGGCGGAGGCGGGTGCACAAGAGACCCAGTACTTC; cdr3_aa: CASSSRAEAGAQETQYF
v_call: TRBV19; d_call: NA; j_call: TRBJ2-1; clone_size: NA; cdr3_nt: TGTGCCAGTAGTCCCAGAACAGGGCACTCCTACAATGAGCAGTTCTTC; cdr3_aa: CASSPRTGHSYNEQFF
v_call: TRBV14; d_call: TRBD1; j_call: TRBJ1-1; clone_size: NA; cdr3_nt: TGTGCCAGCAGCCAAAACCACAGGGGGCGGAGAACTGAAGCTTTCTTT; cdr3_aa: CASSQNHRGRRTEAFF
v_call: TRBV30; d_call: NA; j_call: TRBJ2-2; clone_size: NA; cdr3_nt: TGTGCCTGGAATATTGTGGGGGGGCTGAACACCGGGGAGCTGTTTTTT; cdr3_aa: CAWNIVGGLNTGELFF
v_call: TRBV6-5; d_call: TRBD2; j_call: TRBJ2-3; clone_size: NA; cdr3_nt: TGTGCCAGCAGGAATCCGGGACTAGCAAACGATACGCAGTATTTT; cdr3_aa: CASRNPGLANDTQYF
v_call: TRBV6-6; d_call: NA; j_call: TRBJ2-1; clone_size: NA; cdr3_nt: TGTGCCAGCCTGGGACGGAACTACAATGAGCAGTTCTTC; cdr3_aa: CASLGRNYNEQFF
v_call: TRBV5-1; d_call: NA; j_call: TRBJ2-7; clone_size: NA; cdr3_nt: TGCGCCAGCAGCTCCGGGCTGACTTACGAGCAGTACTTC; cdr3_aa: CASSSGLTYEQYF
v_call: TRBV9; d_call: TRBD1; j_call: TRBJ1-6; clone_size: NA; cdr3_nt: TGTGCCAGCAGCCACCAGACAGGGCTTAATTCACCCCTCCACTTT; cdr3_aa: CASSHQTGLNSPLHF
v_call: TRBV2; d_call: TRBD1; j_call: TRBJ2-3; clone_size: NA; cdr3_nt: TGTGCCACGTTACTGGACAGGGCTCCCGCAGATACGCAGTATTTT; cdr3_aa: CATLLDRAPADTQYF
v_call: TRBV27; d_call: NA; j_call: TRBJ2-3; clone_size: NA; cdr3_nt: TGTGCCAGCAGTTTAGTGGGCACAGATACGCAGTATTTT; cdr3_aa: CASSLVGTDTQYF
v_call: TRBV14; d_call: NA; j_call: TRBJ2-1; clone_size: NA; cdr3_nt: TGTGCCAGCAGCCATGATCCGGCTAGCTCCTACAATGAGCAGTTCTTC; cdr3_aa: CASSHDPASSYNEQFF
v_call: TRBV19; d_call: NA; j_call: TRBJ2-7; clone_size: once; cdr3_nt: TGTGCCAGTAGTATCATCGCATCTACCTACGAGCAGTACTTC; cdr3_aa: CASSIIASTYEQYF
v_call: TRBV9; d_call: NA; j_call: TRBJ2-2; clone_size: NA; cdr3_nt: TGTGCCAGCAGCGTATCGGGGACGGTCACCGGGGAGCTGTTTTTT; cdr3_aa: CASSVSGTVTGELFF
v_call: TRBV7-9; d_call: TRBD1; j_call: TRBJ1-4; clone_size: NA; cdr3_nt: TGTGCCAGCAGCCGGGACAGGGCGATTAGTGAAAAACTGTTTTTT; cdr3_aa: CASSRDRAISEKLFF
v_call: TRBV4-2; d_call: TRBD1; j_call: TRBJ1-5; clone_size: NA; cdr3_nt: TGTGCCAGCAGCACCGGGACAGATAGCAATCAGCCCCAGCATTTT; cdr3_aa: CASSTGTDSNQPQHF
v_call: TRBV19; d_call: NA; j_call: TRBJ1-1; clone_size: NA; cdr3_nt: TGTGCCAGTAGTATTTGGGCAGGGACCACTGAAGCTTTCTTT; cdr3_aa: CASSIWAGTTEAFF
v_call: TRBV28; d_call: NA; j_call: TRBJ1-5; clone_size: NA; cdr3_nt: TGTGCCAGCAGCAACCGGGCTTATAGCAATCAGCCCCAGCATTTT; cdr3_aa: CASSNRAYSNQPQHF
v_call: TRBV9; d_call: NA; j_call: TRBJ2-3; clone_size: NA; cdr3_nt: TGTGCCAGCAGCGTAGCTACAAACCAAGATACGCAGTATTTT; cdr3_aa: CASSVATNQDTQYF
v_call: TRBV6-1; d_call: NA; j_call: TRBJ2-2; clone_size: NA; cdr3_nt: TGTGCCAGCAGTGCGACAGTTAACACCGGGGAGCTGTTTTTT; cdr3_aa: CASSATVNTGELFF
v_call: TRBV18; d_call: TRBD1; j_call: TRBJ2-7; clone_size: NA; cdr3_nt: TGTGCCAGCTCACAACAGGGGTCCTACGAGCAGTACTTC; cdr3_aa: CASSQQGSYEQYF
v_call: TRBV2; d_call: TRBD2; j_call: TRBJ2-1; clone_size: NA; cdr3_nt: TGTGCCAGCATTCCAGCGGGGGGCGATCGGAATGAGCAGTTCTTC; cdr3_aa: CASIPAGGDRNEQFF
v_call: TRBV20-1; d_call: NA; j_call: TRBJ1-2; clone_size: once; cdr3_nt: TGCCTCGGGGGAAGTGATGGCTACACCTTC; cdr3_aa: CLGGSDGYTF
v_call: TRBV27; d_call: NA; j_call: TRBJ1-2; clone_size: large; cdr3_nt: TGTGCCAGCAGGAGTGGACTCTCTGGCTACACCTTC; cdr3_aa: CASRSGLSGYTF
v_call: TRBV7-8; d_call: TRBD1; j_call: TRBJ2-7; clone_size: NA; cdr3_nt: TGTGCCAGCAGCTTAGGCTTAGGAACAGGGGTTTCAAGCGAGCAGTACTTC; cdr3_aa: CASSLGLGTGVSSEQYF
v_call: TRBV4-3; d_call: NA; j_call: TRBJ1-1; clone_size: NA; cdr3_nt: TGCGCCAGCAGCCAAGAGGTGGATACTGAAGCTTTCTTT; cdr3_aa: CASSQEVDTEAFF
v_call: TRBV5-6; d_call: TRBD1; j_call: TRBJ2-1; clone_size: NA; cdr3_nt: TGTGCCAGCAGCTTGGGGACAGGGCGAGGGTACAATGAGCAGTTCTTC; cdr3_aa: CASSLGTGRGYNEQFF
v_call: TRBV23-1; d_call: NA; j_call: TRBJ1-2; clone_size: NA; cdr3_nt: TGCGCCAGCAGTCACAATGACACACCAGGGGACTATGGCTACACCTTC; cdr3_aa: CASSHNDTPGDYGYTF
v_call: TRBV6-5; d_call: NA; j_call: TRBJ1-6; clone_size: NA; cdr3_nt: TGTGCCAGTCGGGGGGGGGCAGTCTCCCATTCACCCCTCCACTTT; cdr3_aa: CASRGGAVSHSPLHF
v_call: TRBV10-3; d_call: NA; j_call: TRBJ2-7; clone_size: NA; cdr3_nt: TGTGCCATCAGTGTCGATTCTTCCTACGAGCAGTACTTC; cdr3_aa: CAISVDSSYEQYF
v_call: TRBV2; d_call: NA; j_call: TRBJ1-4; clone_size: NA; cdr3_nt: TGTGCCAGCAGTGTCGGGACGGGAGCTAATGAAAAACTGTTTTTT; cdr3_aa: CASSVGTGANEKLFF
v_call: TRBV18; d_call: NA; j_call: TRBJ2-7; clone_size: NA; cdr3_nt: TGTGCCAGCTCACGTGGGGGTCACAACTACGAGCAGTACTTC; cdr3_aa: CASSRGGHNYEQYF
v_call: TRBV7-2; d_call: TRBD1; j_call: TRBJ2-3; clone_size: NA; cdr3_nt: TGTGCCAGCAGTCTGACAGGGGTCCTCGGGGATACGCAGTATTTT; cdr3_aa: CASSLTGVLGDTQYF
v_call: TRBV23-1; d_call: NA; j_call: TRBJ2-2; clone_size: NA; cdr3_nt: TGCGCCAGCAGTCAAGCCCTGATGGAGGGGGTCACCGGGGAGCTGTTTTTT; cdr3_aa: CASSQALMEGVTGELFF